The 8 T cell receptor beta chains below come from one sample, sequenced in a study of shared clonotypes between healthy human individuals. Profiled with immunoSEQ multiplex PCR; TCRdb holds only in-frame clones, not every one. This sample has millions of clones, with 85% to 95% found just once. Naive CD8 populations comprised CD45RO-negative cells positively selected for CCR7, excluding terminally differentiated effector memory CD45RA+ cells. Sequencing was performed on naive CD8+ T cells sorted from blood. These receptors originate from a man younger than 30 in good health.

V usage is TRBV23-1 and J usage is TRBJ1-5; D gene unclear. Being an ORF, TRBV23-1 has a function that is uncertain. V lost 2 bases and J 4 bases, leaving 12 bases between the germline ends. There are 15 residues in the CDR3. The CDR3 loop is CASSQLSEANQPQHF. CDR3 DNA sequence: TGCGCCAGCAGTCAACTTTCAGAGGCTAATCAGCCCCAGCATTTT.

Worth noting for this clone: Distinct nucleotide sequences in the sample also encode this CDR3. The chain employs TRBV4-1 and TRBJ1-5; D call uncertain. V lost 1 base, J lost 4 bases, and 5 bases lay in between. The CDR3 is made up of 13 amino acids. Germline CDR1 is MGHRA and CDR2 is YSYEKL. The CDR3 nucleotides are TGCGCCAGCAGCCAAGGGATTAATCAGCCCCAGCATTTT. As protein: CASSQGINQPQHF.

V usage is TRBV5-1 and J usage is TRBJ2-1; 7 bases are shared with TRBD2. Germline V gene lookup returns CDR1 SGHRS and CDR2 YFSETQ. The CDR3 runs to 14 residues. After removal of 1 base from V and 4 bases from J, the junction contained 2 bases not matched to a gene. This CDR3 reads CASSLTSDYNEQFF. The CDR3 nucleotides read TGCGCCAGCAGCTTGACTAGCGATTACAATGAGCAGTTCTTC.

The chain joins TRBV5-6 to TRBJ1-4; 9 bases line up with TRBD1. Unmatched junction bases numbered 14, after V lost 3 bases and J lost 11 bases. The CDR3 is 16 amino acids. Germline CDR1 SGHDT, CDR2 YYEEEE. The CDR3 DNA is TGTGCCAGCAGCTCAGACAGGACAGGGGAAAGATTGAAACTGTTTTTT. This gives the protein CASSSDRTGERLKLFF.

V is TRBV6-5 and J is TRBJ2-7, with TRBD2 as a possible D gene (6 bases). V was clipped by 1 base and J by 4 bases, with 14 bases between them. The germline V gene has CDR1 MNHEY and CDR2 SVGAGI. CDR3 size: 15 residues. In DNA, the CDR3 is TGTGCCAGCAGTTACTACGGGGGAGCAGCGTACGAGCAGTACTTC. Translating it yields CASSYYGGAAYEQYF.

Here the CDR3 reads CASSQDITDTQYF. The CDR3 DNA follows: TGTGCCAGCAGCCAAGATATAACAGATACGCAGTATTTT. This chain links TRBV4-2 with TRBJ2-3; D ambiguous. Germline assignment: CDR1 LGHNA and CDR2 YNFKEQ. V was cut by 0 bases and J by 3 bases, with 4 bases left in between. The CDR3 sequence is 13 residues long.

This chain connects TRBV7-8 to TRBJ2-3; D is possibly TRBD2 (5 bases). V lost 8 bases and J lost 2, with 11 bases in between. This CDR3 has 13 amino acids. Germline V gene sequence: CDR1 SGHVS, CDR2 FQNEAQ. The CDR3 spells CASEGPHTDTQYF. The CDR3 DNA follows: TGTGCCAGCGAGGGTCCACACACAGATACGCAGTATTTT.

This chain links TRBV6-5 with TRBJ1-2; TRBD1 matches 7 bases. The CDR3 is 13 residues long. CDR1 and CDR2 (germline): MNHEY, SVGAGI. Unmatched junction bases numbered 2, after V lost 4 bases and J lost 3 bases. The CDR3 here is CASSWGTDYGYTF. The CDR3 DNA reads TGTGCCAGCAGTTGGGGGACAGACTATGGCTACACCTTC.